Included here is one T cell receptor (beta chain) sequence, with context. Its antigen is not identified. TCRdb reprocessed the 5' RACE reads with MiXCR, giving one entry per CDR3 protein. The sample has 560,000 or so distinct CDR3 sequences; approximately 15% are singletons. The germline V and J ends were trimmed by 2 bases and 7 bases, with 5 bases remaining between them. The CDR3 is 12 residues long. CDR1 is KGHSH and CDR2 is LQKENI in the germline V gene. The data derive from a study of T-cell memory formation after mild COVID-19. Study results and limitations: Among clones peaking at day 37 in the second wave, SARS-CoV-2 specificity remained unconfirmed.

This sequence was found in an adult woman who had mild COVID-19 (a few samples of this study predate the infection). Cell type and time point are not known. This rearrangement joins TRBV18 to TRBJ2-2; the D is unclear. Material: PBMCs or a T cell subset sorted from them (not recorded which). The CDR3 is CASSPWNGELFF. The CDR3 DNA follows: TGTGCCAGCTCACCATGGAACGGGGAGCTGTTTTTT.